The 12 T cell receptor beta chains given below trace back to one sample, sequenced in a study of T cells in Graves' hyperthyroidism and ophthalmopathy. Authors of the study amplified TCR beta CDR3 regions from RNA transcripts. Using the HTBI primer set, a first-round RT-PCR was run on the TCR CDR3. TCRdb re-called the multiplex PCR reads through MiXCR, storing one row per CDR3 protein. Here the sample spans 600,000 to 650,000 distinct CDR3 sequences, 15% to 20% being singletons. The sequenced material came from blood. The receptors originated from a woman in her thirties with Graves' hyperthyroidism.

The table lists this clonotype with many counts. The chain links TRBV12-3 or TRBV12-4 to TRBJ2-7; D might be TRBD1 (5 bases). V was clipped by 3 bases and J by 0 bases, with 15 bases between them. The CDR3 sequence is 16 residues long. CDR3 region: CASSFQGSPRSYEQYF. In nucleotides, the CDR3 is TGTGCCAGCAGTTTCCAGGGCTCACCGCGCTCCTACGAGCAGTACTTC.

V usage is TRBV11-2 and J usage is TRBJ2-3; D remains unclear. The ends were cut back, 4 bases at V and 1 base at J, with 9 bases in the middle. Per the germline V gene, CDR1 is SGHAT and CDR2 is FQNNGV. The CDR3 is 14 residues long. CDR3 sequence reads: CASSSLPRTDTQYF. CDR3 nucleotide sequence: TGTGCCAGCAGCTCACTTCCCCGCACAGATACGCAGTATTTT.

This clonotype has at least ten counts. The chain carries TRBV5-1 and TRBJ2-5; TRBD1 aligns across 10 bases. The CDR3 runs 14 residues. Trimming took 3 bases from V and 2 from J; bases not matched to a gene: 1. Germline CDR1 is SGHRS and CDR2 is YFSETQ. Here the CDR3 DNA reads TGCGCCAGCAGCTGGACAGGGGGGCAAGAGACCCAGTACTTC. Amino acids: CASSWTGGQETQYF.

This clonotype showed up just a few times. This chain links TRBV9 with TRBJ2-1, with 8 bases identical to TRBD2. CDR1 is SGDLS and CDR2 is YYNGEE in the germline V gene. The CDR3 has 15 amino acids. V lost 4 bases, J lost 4 bases, and 7 bases stayed unmatched. The CDR3 is CASSPDSGIYNEQFF. As DNA, the CDR3 is TGTGCCAGCAGCCCGGATAGCGGGATATACAATGAGCAGTTCTTC.

Here the CDR3 reads CASSFTAGGTGELFF. The CDR3 nucleotides are TGCGCCAGCAGCTTTACTGCGGGAGGTACCGGGGAGCTGTTTTTT. The J gene is TRBJ2-2, the V gene TRBV5-1; 8 bases fit TRBD2. Trimming at V came to 2 bases and at J to 5 bases, leaving 5 bases not matched to a gene. This CDR3 region has 15 residues. Germline CDR1 reads SGHRS; CDR2 reads YFSETQ.

This clonotype showed up many times. CDR3 bases: TGTGCCAGCAGTTTGGCCCAGCCGGATACGCAGTATTTT. Encoded protein: CASSLAQPDTQYF. V is TRBV12-3 or TRBV12-4 and J is TRBJ2-3; no clear D gene. The germline V and J ends were trimmed by 3 bases and 6 bases, with 10 bases remaining between them. The CDR3 contains 13 residues.

Many counts were recorded for this clonotype. The chain carries TRBV28 and TRBJ1-4; D unclear. The CDR3 is 10 residues long. Germline loops: CDR1 MDHEN, CDR2 SYDVKM. Trimming took off 8 bases at V and 3 bases at J, with 1 base between the two ends. In DNA form, the CDR3 reads TGTGCCAGCTCTAATGAAAAACTGTTTTTT. Its protein is CASSNEKLFF.

The chain carries TRBV5-1 and TRBJ1-6; TRBD1 agrees at 8 bases. Trimming at V came to 5 bases and at J to 8 bases, leaving 9 bases not matched to a gene. CDR1 is SGHRS, CDR2 YFSETQ, per germline. CDR3 length: 15 residues. CDR3: CASSFTTGGDSPLHF. DNA for the CDR3: TGCGCCAGCAGTTTCACAACAGGGGGGGATTCACCCCTCCACTTT.

This clonotype was counted ten times or more. This chain links TRBV12-3 or TRBV12-4 with TRBJ2-3; 8 bases line up with TRBD1. V dropped 5 bases and J dropped 5; count of bases not matched to a gene: 3. The CDR3 totals 13 residues. CDR3 protein: CASSTGGIDTQYF. DNA of the CDR3: TGTGCCAGCAGTACAGGGGGGATAGATACGCAGTATTTT.

This chain joins TRBV2 and TRBJ2-2; D gene uncertain. Germline V gene data show CDR1 as SNHLY and CDR2 as FYNNEI. V shed 6 bases and J shed 6 bases, with 8 bases lying between them. The CDR3 has 12 residues. CDR3 loop: CASRQVSGELFF. For the CDR3, the DNA is TGTGCCAGCAGGCAGGTTTCCGGGGAGCTGTTTTTT. The variable domain in full, with the rest retrieved from reference TRBV2 and TRBJ2-2, is EPEVTQTPSHQVTQMGQEVILRCVPISNHLYFYWYRQILGQKVEFLVSFYNNEISEKSEIFDDQFSVERPDGSNFTLKIRSTKLEDSAMYFCASRQVSGELFFGEGSRLTVL.

This chain joins TRBV6-1 and TRBJ2-2; a weak D match, TRBD1 (6 bases). The length of the CDR3 is 15 residues. V lost 6 bases to trimming and J lost 4 bases, with 15 bases between them. From germline, CDR1 is MNHNS and CDR2 SASEGT. CDR3 region: CASSSTGKGTGELFF. The CDR3 nucleotides are TGTGCCAGCAGCAGCACAGGGAAGGGCACCGGGGAGCTGTTTTTT.

Of note for this clonotype: Given a much more abundant clone one base away, this may be a read error. The V and J genes are TRBV3-1 and TRBJ1-1; 9 positions agree with TRBD1. Trimming cost V 4 bases and J 12 bases; bases outside gene matches: 9. In germline, CDR1 is LGHDT, CDR2 YNNKEL (reference sequence). The CDR3 runs 13 residues. The CDR3: CASSPTGTGSTFF. The CDR3 nucleotides are TGTGCCAGCAGCCCAACCGGGACAGGGTCGACTTTCTTT.